The rows below give T cell receptor beta chains drawn from one sample of a study of blood T cell repertoires in COVID-19. Using immunoSEQ multiplex PCR, the repertoire was profiled, and TCRdb retains in-frame clones only, with some absent. The profile shows 250,000 to 300,000 clones, over 65% of them singletons. The sample consisted of peripheral blood. Every receptor here comes from a man aged 55-75 years who had recovered from COVID-19. The CDR3 runs from the conserved cysteine through the conserved F or W. The D gene is left open where the match is weak. Where a row states a size, it is once, few, many or the class of an expanded clone; other rows omit it.

cdr3_aa: CASSHTQPSKQGVFAEAFF
cdr3_nt: TGTGCCAGCAGCCATACCCAGCCATCAAAACAGGGGGTTTTTGCTGAAGCTTTCTTT
d_call: TRBD1
clone_size: -
j_call: TRBJ1-1
v_call: TRBV3-1/TRBV3-2

cdr3_aa: CASTPQGRDTEAFF
cdr3_nt: TGTGCCAGCACCCCCCAGGGGAGGGACACTGAAGCTTTCTTT
d_call: -
clone_size: -
j_call: TRBJ1-1
v_call: TRBV6-5

cdr3_aa: CASSPGGYEQYF
cdr3_nt: TGTGCCAGCAGCCCGGGGGGCTACGAGCAGTACTTC
d_call: TRBD2
clone_size: -
j_call: TRBJ2-7
v_call: TRBV3-1/TRBV3-2

cdr3_aa: CASSQIGDRGAGYTF
cdr3_nt: TGTGCCAGCAGCCAAATTGGGGACAGGGGCGCAGGCTACACCTTC
d_call: TRBD1
clone_size: once
j_call: TRBJ1-2
v_call: TRBV3-1/TRBV3-2

cdr3_aa: CASRDRGGGNTIYF
cdr3_nt: TGTGCCAGCAGGGACAGGGGGGGCGGAAACACCATATATTTT
d_call: TRBD1
clone_size: once
j_call: TRBJ1-3
v_call: TRBV27

cdr3_aa: CASSPGGRGNQPQHF
cdr3_nt: TGTGCCAGCTCACCAGGTGGCAGGGGGAATCAGCCCCAGCATTTT
d_call: TRBD1
clone_size: -
j_call: TRBJ1-5
v_call: TRBV18

cdr3_aa: CASSQDKTSGGHEQFF
cdr3_nt: TGTGCCAGCAGCCAAGATAAAACTAGCGGGGGCCATGAGCAGTTCTTC
d_call: TRBD2
clone_size: -
j_call: TRBJ2-1
v_call: TRBV4-2

cdr3_aa: CASSLAQISTDTQYF
cdr3_nt: TGTGCCAGCAGCTTAGCGCAGATAAGCACAGATACGCAGTATTTT
d_call: -
clone_size: -
j_call: TRBJ2-3
v_call: TRBV7-6

cdr3_aa: CASSYRTGVEAFF
cdr3_nt: TGTGCCAGCAGCTACCGAACAGGGGTGGAAGCTTTCTTT
d_call: TRBD1
clone_size: -
j_call: TRBJ1-1
v_call: TRBV5-4

cdr3_aa: CASRRGPPYEQYF
cdr3_nt: TGTGCCAGCAGGAGGGGGCCGCCCTACGAGCAGTACTTC
d_call: TRBD1
clone_size: -
j_call: TRBJ2-7
v_call: TRBV6-6

cdr3_aa: CAIKKDIATEAFF
cdr3_nt: TGTGCCATCAAAAAGGACATTGCCACTGAAGCTTTCTTT
d_call: -
clone_size: -
j_call: TRBJ1-1
v_call: TRBV10-3

cdr3_aa: CASRGQGARNSPLHF
cdr3_nt: TGTGCCAGCAGGGGGCAGGGGGCGAGGAATTCACCCCTCCACTTT
d_call: TRBD1
clone_size: -
j_call: TRBJ1-6
v_call: TRBV28

cdr3_aa: CASIIGGFNQPQHF
cdr3_nt: TGTGCCAGCATTATCGGGGGATTCAATCAGCCCCAGCATTTT
d_call: -
clone_size: once
j_call: TRBJ1-5
v_call: TRBV28

cdr3_aa: CASSAKRGGRVEQYF
cdr3_nt: TGTGCCAGCAGCGCGAAGCGGGGGGGCCGAGTCGAGCAGTACTTC
d_call: TRBD2
clone_size: -
j_call: TRBJ2-7
v_call: TRBV7-2

cdr3_aa: CAVKTDPYEQYF
cdr3_nt: TGTGCCGTAAAGACAGATCCCTACGAGCAGTACTTC
d_call: -
clone_size: -
j_call: TRBJ2-7
v_call: TRBV6-5

cdr3_aa: CASSLLVMTGFQEPQHF
cdr3_nt: TGTGCCAGCAGCTTGTTGGTCATGACAGGGTTCCAGGAGCCCCAGCATTTT
d_call: TRBD1
clone_size: -
j_call: TRBJ1-5
v_call: TRBV5-5

cdr3_aa: CASSWGQAGVHSYEQYF
cdr3_nt: TGTGCCAGCAGCTGGGGACAGGCGGGAGTTCATTCCTACGAGCAGTACTTC
d_call: -
clone_size: -
j_call: TRBJ2-7
v_call: TRBV5-6

cdr3_aa: CASRIRDLSNQPQHF
cdr3_nt: TGTGCCAGCAGGATCAGGGATTTGAGCAATCAGCCCCAGCATTTT
d_call: -
clone_size: -
j_call: TRBJ1-5
v_call: TRBV5-5

cdr3_aa: CASSSQDRANSYNEQFF
cdr3_nt: TGTGCCAGTAGTTCCCAGGACAGGGCCAATTCCTACAATGAGCAGTTCTTC
d_call: TRBD1
clone_size: -
j_call: TRBJ2-1
v_call: TRBV19

cdr3_aa: CASNRRGQLLGDEQFF
cdr3_nt: TGTGCCAGCAACCGCCGGGGACAGCTATTGGGAGATGAGCAGTTCTTC
d_call: TRBD1
clone_size: -
j_call: TRBJ2-1
v_call: TRBV5-5